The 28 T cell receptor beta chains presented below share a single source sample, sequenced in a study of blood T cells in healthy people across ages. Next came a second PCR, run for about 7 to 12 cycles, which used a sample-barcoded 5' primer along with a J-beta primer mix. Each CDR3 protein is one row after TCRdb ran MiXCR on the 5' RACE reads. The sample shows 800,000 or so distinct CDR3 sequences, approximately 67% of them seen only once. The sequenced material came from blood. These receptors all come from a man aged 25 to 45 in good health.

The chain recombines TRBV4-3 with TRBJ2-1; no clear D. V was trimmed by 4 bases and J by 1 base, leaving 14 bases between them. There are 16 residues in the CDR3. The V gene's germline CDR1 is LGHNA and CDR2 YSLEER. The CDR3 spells CASSPWSEPSYNEQFF. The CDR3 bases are TGCGCCAGCAGCCCCTGGTCGGAGCCTTCCTACAATGAGCAGTTCTTC.

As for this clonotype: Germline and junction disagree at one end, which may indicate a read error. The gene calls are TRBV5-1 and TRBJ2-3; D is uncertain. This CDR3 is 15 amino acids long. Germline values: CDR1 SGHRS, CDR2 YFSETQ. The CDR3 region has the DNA TGCGCCGGCAGCTTGAAGACGGCTGATACAGATACGCAGTATTTT. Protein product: CAGSLKTADTDTQYF.

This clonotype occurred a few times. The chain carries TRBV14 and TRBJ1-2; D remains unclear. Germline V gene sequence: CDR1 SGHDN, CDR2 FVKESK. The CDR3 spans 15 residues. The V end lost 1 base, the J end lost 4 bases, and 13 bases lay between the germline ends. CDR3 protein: CASSQGVGSFYGYTF. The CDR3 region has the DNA TGTGCCAGCAGCCAAGGGGTGGGCAGCTTCTATGGCTACACCTTC.

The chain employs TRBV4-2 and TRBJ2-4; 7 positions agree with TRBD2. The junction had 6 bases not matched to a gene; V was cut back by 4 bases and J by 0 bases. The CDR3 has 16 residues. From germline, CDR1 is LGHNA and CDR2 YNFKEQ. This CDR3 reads CASSLLAGEAKNIQYF. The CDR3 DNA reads TGTGCCAGCAGCCTTTTAGCGGGTGAAGCCAAAAACATTCAGTACTTC.

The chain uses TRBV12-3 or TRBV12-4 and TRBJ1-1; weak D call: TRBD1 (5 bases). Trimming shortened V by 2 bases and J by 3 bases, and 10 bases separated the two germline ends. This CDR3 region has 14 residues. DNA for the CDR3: TGTGCCAGCAGTTTACAGGGCTCATACACTGAAGCTTTCTTT. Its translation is CASSLQGSYTEAFF.

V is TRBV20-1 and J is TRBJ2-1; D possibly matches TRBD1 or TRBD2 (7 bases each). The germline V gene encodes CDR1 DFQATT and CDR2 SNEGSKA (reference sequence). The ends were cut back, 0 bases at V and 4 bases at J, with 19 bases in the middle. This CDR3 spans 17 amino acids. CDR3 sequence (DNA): TGCAGTGCTAGAGATTGGGAGGGGGCCTTAGGATACAATGAGCAGTTCTTC. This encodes CSARDWEGALGYNEQFF.

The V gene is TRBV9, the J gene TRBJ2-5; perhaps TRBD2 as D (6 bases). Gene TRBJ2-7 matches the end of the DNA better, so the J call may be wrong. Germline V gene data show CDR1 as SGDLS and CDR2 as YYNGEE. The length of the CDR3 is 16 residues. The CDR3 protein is CASSPLGRLGDYEQYF. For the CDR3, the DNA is TGTGCCAGCAGCCCCCTTGGGAGACTAGGAGACTACGAGCAGTACTTC.

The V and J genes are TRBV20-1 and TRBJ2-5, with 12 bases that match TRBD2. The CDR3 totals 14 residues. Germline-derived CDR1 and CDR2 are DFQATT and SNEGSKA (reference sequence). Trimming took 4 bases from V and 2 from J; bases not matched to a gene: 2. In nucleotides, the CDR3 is TGCAGTGCTACCGGACTAGCGGGACAAGAGACCCAGTACTTC. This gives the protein CSATGLAGQETQYF.

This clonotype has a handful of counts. The CDR3 DNA follows: TGTGCCAGCAGCTTAAGGACCAACACAGATACGCAGTATTTT. Amino acids: CASSLRTNTDTQYF. This chain links TRBV7-2 with TRBJ2-3; D remains ambiguous. CDR3 length equals 14 residues. The V end lost 2 bases, the J end lost 2 bases, and 8 bases lay between the germline ends. CDR1 is SGHTA and CDR2 is FQGNSA in the germline V gene.

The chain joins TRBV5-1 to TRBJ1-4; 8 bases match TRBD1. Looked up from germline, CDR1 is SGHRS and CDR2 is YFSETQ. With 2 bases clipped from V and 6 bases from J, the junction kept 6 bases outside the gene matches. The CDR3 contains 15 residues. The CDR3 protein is CASSFRQGPYEKLFF. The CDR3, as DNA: TGCGCCAGCAGCTTTCGACAGGGGCCGTATGAAAAACTGTTTTTT.

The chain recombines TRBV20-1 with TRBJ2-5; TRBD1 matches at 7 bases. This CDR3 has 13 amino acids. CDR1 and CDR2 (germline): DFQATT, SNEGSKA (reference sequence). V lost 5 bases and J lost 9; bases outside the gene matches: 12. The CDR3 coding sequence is TGCAGTGCTGATACAGGGGTAGGAAAGGCCCAGTACTTC. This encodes CSADTGVGKAQYF.

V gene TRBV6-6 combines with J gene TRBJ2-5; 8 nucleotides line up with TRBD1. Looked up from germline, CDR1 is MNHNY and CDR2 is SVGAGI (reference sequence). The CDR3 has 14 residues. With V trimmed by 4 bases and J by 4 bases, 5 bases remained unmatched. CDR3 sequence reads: CASSSRQGPETQYF. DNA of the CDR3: TGTGCCAGCAGTTCCCGACAGGGGCCAGAGACCCAGTACTTC.

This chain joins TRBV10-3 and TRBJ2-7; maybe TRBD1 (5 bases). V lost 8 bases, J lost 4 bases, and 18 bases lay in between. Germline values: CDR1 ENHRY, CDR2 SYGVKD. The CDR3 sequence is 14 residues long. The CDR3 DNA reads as TGTGCCATCGTTGATGAGAACAGGCGATACGAGCAGTACTTC. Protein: CAIVDENRRYEQYF.

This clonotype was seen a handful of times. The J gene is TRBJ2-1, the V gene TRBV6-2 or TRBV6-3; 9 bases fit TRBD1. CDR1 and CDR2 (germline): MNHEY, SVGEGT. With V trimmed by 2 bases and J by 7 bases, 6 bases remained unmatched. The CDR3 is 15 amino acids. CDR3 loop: CASSYLGQGSNEQFF. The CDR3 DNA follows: TGTGCCAGCAGTTACCTCGGACAGGGGAGTAATGAGCAGTTCTTC.

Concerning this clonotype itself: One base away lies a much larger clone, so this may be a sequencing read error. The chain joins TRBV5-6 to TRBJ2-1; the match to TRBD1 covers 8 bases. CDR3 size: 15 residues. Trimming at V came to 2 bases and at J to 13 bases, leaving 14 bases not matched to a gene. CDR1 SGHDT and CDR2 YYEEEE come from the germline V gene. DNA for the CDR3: TGTGCCAGCAGCTTCCCCGACAGGGGAGAAGGGACCCAGTTCTTC. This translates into CASSFPDRGEGTQFF.

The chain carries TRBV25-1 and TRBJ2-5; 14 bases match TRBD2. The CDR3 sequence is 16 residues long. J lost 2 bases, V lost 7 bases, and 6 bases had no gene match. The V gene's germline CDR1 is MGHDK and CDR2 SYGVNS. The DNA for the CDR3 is TGTGCCAGCACCCCTGGACTAGCGGGGGGACAAGAGACCCAGTACTTC. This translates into CASTPGLAGGQETQYF.

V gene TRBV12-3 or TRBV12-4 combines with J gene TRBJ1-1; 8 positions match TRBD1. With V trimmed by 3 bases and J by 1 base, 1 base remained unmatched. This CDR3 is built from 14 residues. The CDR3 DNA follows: TGTGCCAGCAGTTTCACAGGGGGGAACACTGAAGCTTTCTTT. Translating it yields CASSFTGGNTEAFF.

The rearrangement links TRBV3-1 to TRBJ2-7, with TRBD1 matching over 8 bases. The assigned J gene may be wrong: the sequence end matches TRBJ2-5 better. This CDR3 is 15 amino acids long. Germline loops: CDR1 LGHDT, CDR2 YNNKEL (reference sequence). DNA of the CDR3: TGTGCCAGCAGCCATCCAGGGGGCGCGAAGGAGACCCAGTACTTC. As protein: CASSHPGGAKETQYF.

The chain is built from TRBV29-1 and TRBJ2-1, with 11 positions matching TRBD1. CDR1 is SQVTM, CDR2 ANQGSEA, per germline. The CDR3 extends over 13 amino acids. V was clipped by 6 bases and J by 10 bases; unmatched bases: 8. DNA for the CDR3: TGCAGCGTCACTGAAAGGACAGGGGGCGAGCAGTTCTTC. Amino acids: CSVTERTGGEQFF.

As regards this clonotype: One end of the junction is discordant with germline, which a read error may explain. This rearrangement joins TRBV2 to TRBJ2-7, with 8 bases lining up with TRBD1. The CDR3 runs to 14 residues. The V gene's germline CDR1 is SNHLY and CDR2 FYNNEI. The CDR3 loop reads CASNPGQVSYEQYF. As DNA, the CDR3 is TGTGCCAGCAACCCGGGACAGGTGTCCTATGAGCAGTACTTC.

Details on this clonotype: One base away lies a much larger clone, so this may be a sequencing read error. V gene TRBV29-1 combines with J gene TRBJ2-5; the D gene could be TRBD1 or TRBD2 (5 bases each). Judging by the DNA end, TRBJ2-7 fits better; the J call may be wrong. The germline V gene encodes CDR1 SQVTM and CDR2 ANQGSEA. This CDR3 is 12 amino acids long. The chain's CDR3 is CSVGDAAYEQYF. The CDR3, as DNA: TGCAGCGTTGGGGACGCAGCCTACGAGCAGTACTTC.

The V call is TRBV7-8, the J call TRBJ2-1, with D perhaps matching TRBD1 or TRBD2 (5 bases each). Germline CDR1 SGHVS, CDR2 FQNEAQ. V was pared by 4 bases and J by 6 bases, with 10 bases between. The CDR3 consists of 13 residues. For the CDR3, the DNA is TGTGCCAGCAGCTGTTCTGGGGGCAATGAGCAGTTCTTC. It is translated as CASSCSGGNEQFF.

CDR3 sequence: CATSREDGSYNEQFF. The CDR3, as DNA: TGTGCCACCAGCAGAGAGGACGGGTCCTACAATGAGCAGTTCTTC. The chain couples TRBV15 to TRBJ2-1; D is unresolved. The CDR3 runs 15 residues. Per germline, CDR1 LNHNV and CDR2 YYDKDF (reference sequence). Trimming removed 0 bases from V and 1 base from J, with 7 bases in between.

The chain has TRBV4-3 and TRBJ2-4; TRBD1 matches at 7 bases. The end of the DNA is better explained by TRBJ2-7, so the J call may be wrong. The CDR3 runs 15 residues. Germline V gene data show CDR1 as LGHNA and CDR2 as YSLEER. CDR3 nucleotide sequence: TGCGCCAGCAGCCAAGATCTGGCAGGGGGCTACGAGCAGTACTTC. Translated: CASSQDLAGGYEQYF.

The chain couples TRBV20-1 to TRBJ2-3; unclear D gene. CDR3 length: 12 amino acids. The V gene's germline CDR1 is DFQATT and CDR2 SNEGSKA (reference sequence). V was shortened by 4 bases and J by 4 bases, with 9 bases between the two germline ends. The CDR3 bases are TGCAGTGCTACCCCGCCTTCAGATACGCAGTATTTT. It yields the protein CSATPPSDTQYF.

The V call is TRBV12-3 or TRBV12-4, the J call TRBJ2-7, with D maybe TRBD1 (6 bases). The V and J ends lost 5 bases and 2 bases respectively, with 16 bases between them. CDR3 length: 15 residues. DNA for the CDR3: TGTGCCAGCAGTCCCTTGACAGGAGTTACCTACGAGCAGTACTTC. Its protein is CASSPLTGVTYEQYF.

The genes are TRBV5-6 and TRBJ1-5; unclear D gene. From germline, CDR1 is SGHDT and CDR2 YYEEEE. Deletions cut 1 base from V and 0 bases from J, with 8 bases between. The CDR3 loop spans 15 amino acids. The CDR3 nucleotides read TGTGCCAGCAGCTTGAATCTTAATAGCAATCAGCCCCAGCATTTT. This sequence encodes CASSLNLNSNQPQHF.

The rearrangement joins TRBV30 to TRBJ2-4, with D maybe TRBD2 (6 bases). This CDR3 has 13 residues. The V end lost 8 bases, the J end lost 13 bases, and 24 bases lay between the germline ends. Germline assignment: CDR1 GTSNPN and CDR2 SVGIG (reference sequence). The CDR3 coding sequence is TGTGCCGGAGACTTGACAGCCCTACGGGAGCAGTACTTC. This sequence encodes CAGDLTALREQYF. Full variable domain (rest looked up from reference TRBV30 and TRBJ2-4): SQTIHQWPATLVQPVGSPLSLECTVEGTSNPNLYWYRQAAGRGLQLLFYSVGIGQISSEVPQNLSASRPQDRQFILSSKKLLLSDSGFYLCAGDLTALREQYFGAGTRLSVL.